The source of this T cell receptor beta chain is a study of blood T cell repertoires in COVID-19. In the study overall: The United States, Italy and Spain were the sources of the acute and convalescent COVID-19 samples.

V lost 10 bases and J lost 7; bases outside the gene matches: 9. Per germline, CDR1 MRHNA and CDR2 SNTAGT. The CDR3 extends over 14 amino acids. Per the original methods: The assay estimated nucleated cells by amplifying reference gene primers. The table came from immunoSEQ multiplex PCR; TCRdb's copy has only in-frame clones and leaves some out. That table furnishes V, J and clone size, whereas the DNA furnished D and trimming. The sample includes some 300,000 clones, about 91% of them seen just once. The chain joins TRBV6-4 to TRBJ1-6; 8 bases align to TRBD1. This TCR was recovered from a woman between 25 and 40 years old who had recovered from COVID-19. The sample taken for sequencing was peripheral blood. CDR3 sequence reads: CATRQGSGNSPLHF. DNA of the CDR3: TGTGCCACGAGACAGGGGTCTGGAAATTCACCCCTCCACTTT.